What follows are 14 T cell receptor beta chains derived from one specimen sequenced in a study of blood T cell repertoires in COVID-19 (dated by TCRdb to 2019 to 2021). The method was the immunoSEQ multiplex PCR assay. Held by TCRdb, this immuneACCESS table contains in-frame sequences only and omits some clones. Under half of the omission traces to an unresolved V gene where checked; the cause of the rest is unknown. The table for this sample lists over 200,000 clones; 85% to 90% of them were counted only once. The ten largest clonotypes hold roughly 2.6% of the sample. Sequenced sample: peripheral blood. These receptors were taken from a woman aged 60 to 75 with acute or convalescent COVID-19.

The chain uses TRBV5-1 and TRBJ1-1; TRBD1 is a possible D gene (5 bases). The V end lost 3 bases, the J end lost 8 bases, and 23 bases lay between the germline ends. This CDR3 comprises 16 residues. Germline V gene lookup returns CDR1 SGHRS and CDR2 YFSETQ. The CDR3 is CASSSGPSGREGEAFF. As DNA, the CDR3 is TGCGCCAGCAGCTCGGGCCCTTCCGGCAGGGAGGGCGAAGCTTTCTTT.

The chain uses TRBV10-1 and TRBJ2-7; 8 nucleotides align to TRBD2. Trimming at V came to 4 bases and at J to 0 bases, leaving 8 bases not matched to a gene. The germline CDR1 and CDR2 sequences are WNHNN and SYGVQD (reference sequence). The CDR3 sequence is 16 residues long. DNA for the CDR3: TGCGCCAGCAGTGCCATGGGGCGGGAGGCCTCCTACGAGCAGTACTTC. Amino acids: CASSAMGREASYEQYF.

The chain is built from TRBV6-4 and TRBJ1-6; 8 bases align to TRBD1. V shed 4 bases, J shed 4 bases, and the junction held 15 bases outside the gene matches. Per the germline V gene, CDR1 is MRHNA and CDR2 is SNTAGT. The CDR3 runs 19 residues. The CDR3 coding sequence is TGTGCCAGCAGTGGAACCGCAGACATACGACAGGGGTATAATTCACCCCTCCACTTT. Its translation: CASSGTADIRQGYNSPLHF.

The rearrangement uses TRBV9 and TRBJ2-5; 8 positions match TRBD2. The V gene's germline CDR1 is SGDLS and CDR2 YYNGEE. J was trimmed by 3 bases and V by 0 bases; bases with no gene match: 4. The CDR3 runs to 15 residues. Here the CDR3 DNA reads TGTGCCAGCAGCGTAGAAACTAGCGGAAAAGAGACCCAGTACTTC. Its protein is CASSVETSGKETQYF.

As DNA, the CDR3 is TGCGCCAGCAGTCTAGCGGGGGATCACACAGATACGCAGTATTTT. It translates to CASSLAGDHTDTQYF. This chain uses TRBV10-1 with TRBJ2-3; 10 bases match TRBD2. The CDR3 totals 15 residues. Trimming removed 5 bases from V and 2 bases from J; junction bases left unmatched: 4. Per the germline V gene, CDR1 is WNHNN and CDR2 is SYGVQD (reference sequence).

The gene calls are TRBV3-1 (or the pseudogene TRBV3-2) and TRBJ1-5, with 8 bases aligning to TRBD1. The germline CDR1 and CDR2 sequences are LGHDT and YNNKEL (reference sequence). This CDR3 contains 15 residues. With 0 bases clipped from V and 6 bases from J, the junction kept 4 bases outside the gene matches. CDR3 sequence reads: CASSQDRGPGQPQHF. The CDR3 nucleotides are TGTGCCAGCAGCCAAGACAGGGGGCCTGGTCAGCCCCAGCATTTT.

The CDR3 DNA reads TGTGCCAGCAGTGAGGCACTGGACAAAGACAGGGGGGTTATGAGGACCCAGTACTTC. Translating it yields CASSEALDKDRGVMRTQYF. The genes are TRBV6-1 and TRBJ2-5; TRBD1 agrees at 9 bases. There are 19 residues in the CDR3. Per germline, CDR1 MNHNS and CDR2 SASEGT. The ends lost 3 bases at V and 7 bases at J; junction bases unmatched: 21.

In DNA form, the CDR3 reads TGTGCCAGCAGCTTAGCGCGACAGGGTCTCGGCAACACCGGGGAGCTGTTTTTT. Translating it yields CASSLARQGLGNTGELFF. The V gene is TRBV7-9, the J gene TRBJ2-2; 7 nucleotides align to TRBD1. The CDR3 totals 18 residues. V dropped 0 bases and J dropped 2; count of bases not matched to a gene: 9. Germline lookup yields CDR1 SEHNR and CDR2 FQNEAQ (reference sequence).

The chain is built from TRBV7-8 and TRBJ1-2, with 7 bases that match TRBD1. J lost 1 base, V lost 5 bases, and 13 bases had no gene match. This CDR3 has 17 residues. Germline V lookup: CDR1 SGHVS, CDR2 FQNEAQ. Written as DNA, the CDR3 is TGTGCCAGCAGCCAAGGGACAGCCAGGACCATTAACTATGGCTACACCTTC. Its protein is CASSQGTARTINYGYTF.

In its sample, this clone was seen a few times. This chain uses TRBV7-8 with TRBJ2-7; TRBD2 might be the D (5 bases). The CDR3 has 15 residues. V shed 0 bases and J shed 0 bases, with 9 bases lying between them. CDR1 and CDR2 (germline): SGHVS, FQNEAQ. The CDR3 loop reads CASSLAPRDSYEQYF. The CDR3 DNA is TGTGCCAGCAGCTTAGCGCCCCGGGACTCCTACGAGCAGTACTTC.

The V call is TRBV30, the J call TRBJ1-5, with D perhaps matching TRBD1 (5 bases). Germline assignment: CDR1 GTSNPN and CDR2 SVGIG (reference sequence). V was clipped by 0 bases and J by 6 bases, with 12 bases between them. The CDR3 length is 14 residues. The CDR3 nucleotides are TGTGCCTGGAGTGTGGGGGGAAACGGTCAGCCCCAGCATTTT. It translates to CAWSVGGNGQPQHF.

The CDR3 loop is CASSLYTQSYNEQFF. The CDR3 nucleotides are TGCGCCAGCAGCTTATACACCCAATCCTACAATGAGCAGTTCTTC. The V gene is TRBV5-1, the J gene TRBJ2-1; no reliable D call. The CDR3 is 15 residues long. Germline V lookup: CDR1 SGHRS, CDR2 YFSETQ. V lost 2 bases to trimming and J lost 1 base, with 10 bases between them.

The chain employs TRBV12-3 or TRBV12-4 and TRBJ1-4; TRBD1 agrees at 7 bases. The CDR3 totals 13 residues. Losses at the gene ends were 7 bases for V and 10 bases for J; bases not matched to a gene: 9. The CDR3 here is CASTLTRQGKLFF. CDR3 in DNA: TGTGCCAGCACCCTGACCAGACAGGGAAAACTGTTTTTT.

The rearrangement uses TRBV7-2 and TRBJ2-2; 10 positions agree with TRBD2. Germline V lookup: CDR1 SGHTA, CDR2 FQGNSA. The CDR3 has 16 amino acids. The J segment lost 7 bases and the V segment lost 3 bases, leaving 8 bases of the junction unmatched. The CDR3 sequence is CASSLGLAGVGGELFF. The CDR3 DNA reads TGTGCCAGCAGCTTGGGCCTAGCGGGAGTGGGCGGGGAGCTGTTTTTT.